This TCR beta chain was observed in a study of cytomegalovirus exposure and HLA in healthy donors. Overall study: Most genotyped donors, 65% to 90% of more than 300, had Caucasian-associated genetic ancestry. Study-wide findings and caveats: Common viral pathogens seemed to be connected with several of the most significant clusters, according to a later analysis.

PCR was performed using 60 Vbeta and 13 Jbeta primers. Measured with immunoSEQ multiplex PCR; TCRdb has only the in-frame clones, and not every one. The sample lists roughly 130,000 clones, approximately 74% seen once, with more than 6% in the top ten. The length of the CDR3 is 15 residues. CDR1 is SGHTA and CDR2 is FQGNSA in the germline V gene. The V gene lost 4 bases and the J gene lost 4 bases, with 16 bases spanning the gap. This clone was found a few times. As yet, its antigen is unknown. The V and J genes are TRBV7-2 and TRBJ1-2, with a weak D call TRBD1 (6 bases). The sequence derives from a man aged 40-49 years in good health and CMV-seropositive. The sequencing input was PBMCs. CDR3 sequence reads: CASSSLDSAAYGYTF. For the CDR3, the DNA is TGTGCCAGCAGCTCCCTGGACAGTGCCGCCTATGGCTACACCTTC.